The source of this T cell receptor beta chain is a study of cytomegalovirus exposure and HLA in healthy donors. As regards this clone: Its target is unknown.

Study-wide results and caveats: Later on, a genetic analysis was performed. It linked a missense variant in DCLRE1C with V- and J-gene trimming of TCR beta. Using a false discovery rate of 0.05, a later analysis showed that some 16,000 TCR beta sequences were associated with HLA alleles. Common viral pathogens seemed to be connected with several of the most significant clusters, according to a later analysis.

The CDR3 spans 14 residues. The germline V and J ends were trimmed by 7 bases and 8 bases, with 17 bases remaining between them. Germline V gene lookup returns CDR1 SGHAT and CDR2 FQNNGV. The PCR had 60 Vbeta and 13 Jbeta primers. Original handling: Per a later analysis, the number of unique TCR beta chains was roughly 83 million, of which around 10 million were shared. TCRdb's copy holds only in-frame clones and misses some; the assay was immunoSEQ multiplex PCR. V, J and clone size are those of that table, while D and trimming were read from the DNA. This repertoire shows roughly 75,000 clones, about 79% found once; its top ten account for about 20%.

The sample comprised PBMCs. This receptor was obtained from a man aged 70-80 years in good health and CMV-seropositive. The chain uses TRBV11-2 and TRBJ1-4, with a weak D call TRBD1 (6 bases). CDR3 in DNA: TGTGCCAGCACCTCTTGGGGGGGCGGGGAAAAACTGTTTTTT. Translating it yields CASTSWGGGEKLFF.